In its sample, the clone carrying this TCR beta chain was seen a few times. The antigen remains undetermined. From the 5' RACE reads, TCRdb called clonotypes with MiXCR, one entry per CDR3 protein. The sample carries approximately 230,000 distinct CDR3 sequences, about 14% recorded once. Germline-derived CDR1 and CDR2 are DFQATT and SNEGSKA (reference sequence). The CDR3 is 14 amino acids. V was clipped by 6 bases and J by 1 base, with 15 bases between them. These data belong to a study of identical twins. Notes on the study in general: An excess of low generation probability was shown by twin-shared out-of-frame alpha sequences. In monozygotic twins, models underestimated the sharing of out-of-frame TCR alpha. Conclusions were based on cross-sectional statistical analysis, without following the same donors. While abundant cord blood beta clonotypes carried fewer insertions, memory repertoires showed no such pattern.

The V and J genes are TRBV20-1 and TRBJ1-2; D perhaps matches TRBD1 (6 bases). Input material: memory (CD45RO+) T cells sorted from blood. This sequence was found in a woman aged 18-30 years in good health. As DNA, the CDR3 is TGCAGTGCCAGCAGGGGTGGCAATAACTATGGCTACACCTTC. Its translation: CSASRGGNNYGYTF.